What follows are 32 T cell receptor beta chains derived from one specimen sequenced in a study of cytomegalovirus exposure and HLA in healthy donors. The data were produced by immunoSEQ multiplex PCR, yet TCRdb's version contains in-frame clones alone and is incomplete. The sample carries some 170,000 clones, about 86% recorded once. The material sequenced was PBMCs. Source of these receptors: a woman aged 25 to 45 in good health and CMV-seronegative.

This clone has just a few counts. The chain has TRBV30 and TRBJ1-6; D gene uncertain. Germline values: CDR1 GTSNPN, CDR2 SVGIG (reference sequence). The germline V and J ends were trimmed by 0 bases and 9 bases, with 12 bases remaining between them. CDR3 size: 14 residues. The CDR3: CAWSVGEMGSPLHF. CDR3 bases: TGTGCCTGGAGTGTCGGGGAAATGGGTTCACCCCTCCACTTT.

The chain combines TRBV19 with TRBJ1-3; a possible D gene is TRBD1 (6 bases). The CDR3 extends over 16 amino acids. Germline values: CDR1 LNHDA, CDR2 SQIVND (reference sequence). Trimming took 4 bases from V and 0 from J, leaving 13 bases between them. This CDR3 reads CASSTGQTLSGNTIYF. In nucleotides, the CDR3 is TGTGCCAGTAGTACCGGACAGACGCTCTCTGGAAACACCATATATTTT.

J is TRBJ2-5 and V is TRBV7-9, with 8 bases fitting TRBD1. Germline V lookup: CDR1 SEHNR, CDR2 FQNEAQ (reference sequence). V shed 8 bases and J 5 bases; nucleotides not matched to a gene: 13. The CDR3 covers 15 residues. The CDR3 reads CASANHRGRWETQYF. The CDR3 DNA reads as TGTGCCAGCGCAAATCACAGGGGGAGGTGGGAGACCCAGTACTTC.

The chain combines TRBV2 with TRBJ2-3; perhaps TRBD2 as D (7 bases). The germline CDR1 and CDR2 sequences are SNHLY and FYNNEI. V was pared by 6 bases and J by 5 bases, with 21 bases between. This CDR3 region has 16 residues. CDR3 in amino acids: CASRRGGLGPLDTQYF. The CDR3 nucleotides read TGTGCCAGCAGGAGGGGGGGGCTAGGGCCACTAGATACGCAGTATTTT.

This clone came up once. The V call is TRBV7-2, the J call TRBJ2-3, with TRBD2 identical over 8 bases. The CDR3 totals 18 residues. Germline V gene sequence: CDR1 SGHTA, CDR2 FQGNSA. J was trimmed by 0 bases and V by 2 bases; bases with no gene match: 10. For the CDR3, the DNA is TGTGCCAGCAGCTTAAGGTTGCGGGGGGAAACTAGCACAGATACGCAGTATTTT. Its translation: CASSLRLRGETSTDTQYF.

Points on this clone: Other DNA sequences in this sample translate to the same CDR3. The rearrangement links TRBV6-5 to TRBJ1-1; TRBD1 might be the D (5 bases). The length of the CDR3 is 13 residues. In germline, CDR1 is MNHEY, CDR2 SVGAGI. V lost 2 bases, J lost 1 base, and 5 bases lay in between. The CDR3 DNA follows: TGTGCCAGCAGTTACACAGGGAACACTGAAGCTTTCTTT. This sequence encodes CASSYTGNTEAFF.

This chain connects TRBV6-5 to TRBJ1-2; tentative D call: TRBD1 (6 bases). This CDR3 comprises 15 residues. CDR1 is MNHEY and CDR2 is SVGAGI in the germline V gene. The V gene lost 0 bases and the J gene lost 7 bases, with 15 bases spanning the gap. The CDR3 reads CASSYSGQSWAGYTF. The CDR3 bases are TGTGCCAGCAGTTACTCCGGACAGAGCTGGGCTGGCTACACCTTC.

A few counts support this clone. V usage is TRBV7-2 and J usage is TRBJ1-5; 8 bases fit TRBD1. The V gene end was trimmed by 2 bases and the J gene end by 7 bases; junction bases not matched to a gene: 7. CDR3 size: 15 residues. Germline V gene lookup returns CDR1 SGHTA and CDR2 FQGNSA. The CDR3 nucleotides read TGTGCCAGCAGCTTATCCAGGGGGCCGGGACAGCCCCAGCATTTT. This codes for CASSLSRGPGQPQHF.

The V call is TRBV7-9, the J call TRBJ1-2; tentative D call: TRBD1 (5 bases). The CDR3 extends over 16 amino acids. The V and J ends lost 3 bases and 5 bases respectively, with 19 bases between them. From germline, CDR1 is SEHNR and CDR2 FQNEAQ (reference sequence). The CDR3 DNA follows: TGTGCCAGCAGCTTTGACAGAGGATATAGATCTTATGGCTACACCTTC. Translated, it gives CASSFDRGYRSYGYTF.

This chain joins TRBV11-2 and TRBJ2-7, with 8 bases aligning to TRBD1. CDR1 SGHAT and CDR2 FQNNGV come from the germline V gene. Trimming at V came to 2 bases and at J to 3 bases, leaving 3 bases not matched to a gene. CDR3 length equals 14 residues. The CDR3 DNA sequence: TGTGCCAGCAGCTTACCCGGACAGGGCTACGAGCAGTACTTC. It is translated as CASSLPGQGYEQYF.

The rearrangement uses TRBV19 and TRBJ2-2; TRBD1 aligns across 9 bases. This CDR3 comprises 16 residues. Trimming took 7 bases from V and 2 from J; bases not matched to a gene: 8. Germline values: CDR1 LNHDA, CDR2 SQIVND (reference sequence). The CDR3 region has the DNA TGTGCCAGTACCCCGGGACAGGGCAGCAACACCGGGGAGCTGTTTTTT. It codes for CASTPGQGSNTGELFF. Complete variable domain (other parts from reference TRBV19 and TRBJ2-2): DGGITQSPKYLFRKEGQNVTLSCEQNLNHDAMYWYRQDPGQGLRLIYYSQIVNDFQKGDIAEGYSVSREKKESFPLTVTSAQKNPTAFYLCASTPGQGSNTGELFFGEGSRLTVL.

J is TRBJ1-1 and V is TRBV4-3, with D perhaps matching TRBD1 (6 bases). V was clipped by 0 bases and J by 2 bases, with 10 bases between them. In germline, CDR1 is LGHNA, CDR2 YSLEER. The CDR3 is 15 residues long. The CDR3 is CASSQDTGPNTEAFF. The CDR3 DNA sequence: TGCGCCAGCAGCCAAGACACAGGGCCAAACACTGAAGCTTTCTTT.

The chain combines TRBV9 with TRBJ2-2; D is possibly TRBD2 (5 bases). Germline CDR1 is SGDLS and CDR2 is YYNGEE. V was shortened by 4 bases and J by 4 bases, with 14 bases between the two germline ends. The CDR3 has 15 residues. This chain's CDR3 is CASSPGSTATGELFF. In DNA form, the CDR3 reads TGTGCCAGCAGCCCGGGGAGCACCGCCACCGGGGAGCTGTTTTTT.

The V and J genes are TRBV5-1 and TRBJ2-5; 7 bases align to TRBD2. J lost 2 bases, V lost 1 base, and 11 bases had no gene match. Germline assignment: CDR1 SGHRS and CDR2 YFSETQ. This CDR3 region has 17 residues. Here the CDR3 DNA reads TGCGCCAGCAGCTTGAGGGAGGGACTATTCGCACAAGAGACCCAGTACTTC. It is translated as CASSLREGLFAQETQYF.

The CDR3: CASSSQGGSPLHF. For the CDR3, the DNA is TGTGCCAGCAGTAGCCAAGGGGGTTCACCCCTCCACTTT. The chain recombines TRBV27 with TRBJ1-6; perhaps TRBD1 as D (6 bases). This CDR3 region has 13 residues. The V end was cut by 5 bases, the J end by 9 bases, with 11 bases between. Germline-derived CDR1 and CDR2 are MNHEY and SMNVEV (reference sequence).

V gene TRBV15 combines with J gene TRBJ2-1; 7 bases line up with TRBD2. V lost 4 bases, J lost 7 bases, and 7 bases stayed unmatched. The germline V gene has CDR1 LNHNV and CDR2 YYDKDF (reference sequence). This CDR3 comprises 14 residues. The CDR3 DNA reads TGTGCCACCAGCACTATCCTAGCGGTGAATGAGCAGTTCTTC. It encodes CATSTILAVNEQFF.

The J gene is TRBJ2-3, the V gene TRBV29-1; tentatively, D is TRBD2 (6 bases). Looked up from germline, CDR1 is SQVTM and CDR2 is ANQGSEA. Trimming shortened V by 4 bases and J by 2 bases, and 10 bases separated the two germline ends. This CDR3 is built from 13 residues. The CDR3 protein is CSVGGVDTDTQYF. As DNA, the CDR3 is TGCAGCGTTGGCGGGGTAGACACAGATACGCAGTATTTT.

The chain links TRBV19 to TRBJ2-6, with 10 bases lining up with TRBD2. The trim removed 1 base at V and 4 bases at J, leaving 7 bases unmatched. This CDR3 is built from 18 residues. The germline CDR1 and CDR2 sequences are LNHDA and SQIVND (reference sequence). The CDR3 coding sequence is TGTGCCAGTAGTATAGGTGGTAGCGGGGGGAAAGGGGCCAACGTCCTGACTTTC. This sequence encodes CASSIGGSGGKGANVLTF.

The sample holds one count of this clone. This chain links TRBV5-1 with TRBJ1-1, with TRBD1 matching 10 bases. The J segment lost 6 bases and the V segment lost 0 bases, leaving 2 bases of the junction unmatched. Germline V gene data show CDR1 as SGHRS and CDR2 as YFSETQ. The CDR3 has 14 amino acids. CDR3 protein: CASSLGQGAPEAFF. The CDR3 region has the DNA TGCGCCAGCAGCTTGGGACAGGGGGCTCCTGAAGCTTTCTTT.

The V and J genes are TRBV13 and TRBJ2-7; D gene uncertain. V dropped 1 base and J dropped 3 bases, with 4 bases sitting between them. The V gene's germline CDR1 is PRHDT and CDR2 FYEKMQ (reference sequence). This CDR3 is built from 12 residues. The DNA of the CDR3 is TGTGCCAGCAGCTTAGACTTCTACGAGCAGTACTTC. It codes for CASSLDFYEQYF.

The rearrangement links TRBV2 to TRBJ1-1, with 8 bases matching TRBD1. This CDR3 spans 12 amino acids. V lost 9 bases, J lost 11 bases, and 11 bases stayed unmatched. Germline loops: CDR1 SNHLY, CDR2 FYNNEI. CDR3 DNA: TGTGCCAGTAGACAGGGGTGGGAGGCGGCTTTCTTT. Amino acids: CASRQGWEAAFF.

In this sample, this clone turned up once. V gene TRBV10-3 combines with J gene TRBJ2-5; maybe TRBD2 (7 bases). Trimming took off 11 bases at V and 2 bases at J, with 12 bases between the two ends. Per germline, CDR1 ENHRY and CDR2 SYGVKD. This CDR3 has 12 residues. CDR3 amino acids: CAAGAGQETQYF. The DNA for the CDR3 is TGTGCCGCGGGGGCAGGGCAAGAGACCCAGTACTTC.

This chain joins TRBV4-1 and TRBJ2-7; unclear D gene. From germline, CDR1 is MGHRA and CDR2 YSYEKL. The CDR3 runs to 13 residues. Trimming stripped 1 base from V and 2 bases from J, with 6 bases between. CDR3 sequence (DNA): TGCGCCAGCAGCCAAGGTAATCCCTACGAGCAGTACTTC. It is translated as CASSQGNPYEQYF.

This sequence joins TRBV4-2 and TRBJ2-1; D is undetermined. Germline CDR1 and CDR2: LGHNA and YNFKEQ. The CDR3 loop spans 18 amino acids. The ends were cut back, 1 base at V and 5 bases at J, with 21 bases in the middle. CDR3 nucleotide sequence: TGTGCCAGCAGCCAAGGAGGTAGATTACCGGATATAAACAATGAGCAGTTCTTC. Amino acids: CASSQGGRLPDINNEQFF.

The sample holds one count of this clone. The rearrangement links TRBV5-1 to TRBJ2-7; D call uncertain. The germline CDR1 and CDR2 sequences are SGHRS and YFSETQ. This CDR3 comprises 16 residues. V was shortened by 0 bases and J by 3 bases, with 16 bases between the two germline ends. Here the CDR3 reads CASSLDGTPKYYEQYF. In DNA, the CDR3 is TGCGCCAGCAGCTTGGATGGCACCCCAAAATACTACGAGCAGTACTTC.

The rearrangement uses TRBV15 and TRBJ1-5; no firm D call. Between the trimmed V and J ends, which lost 0 bases and 1 base, there was a span of 7 bases. CDR1 LNHNV and CDR2 YYDKDF come from the germline V gene (reference sequence). This CDR3 is built from 15 residues. The CDR3 loop reads CATSRDSESNQPQHF. The CDR3 DNA is TGTGCCACCAGCAGAGATAGTGAGAGCAATCAGCCCCAGCATTTT.

This chain joins TRBV6-1 and TRBJ1-1, with 7 bases that match TRBD1. This CDR3 spans 13 amino acids. The V and J ends lost 6 bases and 6 bases, in that order; junction bases with no gene match: 7. CDR1 is MNHNS, CDR2 SASEGT, per germline. CDR3 residues: CASSTRQGSEAFF. The CDR3 DNA reads TGTGCCAGCAGCACAAGACAGGGCTCTGAAGCTTTCTTT.

J is TRBJ1-1 and V is TRBV5-1; possible D gene TRBD1, 6 bases. The CDR3 is 15 residues long. Germline lookup yields CDR1 SGHRS and CDR2 YFSETQ. Trimming shortened V by 1 base and J by 7 bases, and 17 bases separated the two germline ends. The CDR3 loop reads CASSLYRGAGDEAFF. CDR3 coding DNA: TGCGCCAGCAGCTTGTATCGGGGGGCCGGAGATGAAGCTTTCTTT.

The chain links TRBV4-1 to TRBJ1-5, with TRBD1 matching over 9 bases. Unmatched junction bases numbered 4, after V lost 1 base and J lost 6 bases. The CDR3 totals 15 residues. Looked up from germline, CDR1 is MGHRA and CDR2 is YSYEKL. The CDR3 DNA sequence: TGCGCCAGCAGCCAAGGGACAGGGGATCCTCAGCCCCAGCATTTT. Translating it yields CASSQGTGDPQPQHF.

The chain has TRBV25-1 and TRBJ1-1; 11 positions agree with TRBD1. CDR1 and CDR2 (germline): MGHDK, SYGVNS. The CDR3 runs to 17 residues. J gave up 6 bases and V 0 bases, and 9 bases lay outside the gene matches. The CDR3: CASSEYPGTGGRSEAFF. For the CDR3, the DNA is TGTGCCAGCAGTGAATATCCCGGGACAGGGGGGCGGTCTGAAGCTTTCTTT.

This chain joins TRBV5-1 and TRBJ2-1, with 7 bases aligning to TRBD2. CDR1 is SGHRS and CDR2 is YFSETQ in the germline V gene. With 0 bases clipped from V and 0 bases from J, the junction kept 9 bases outside the gene matches. This CDR3 has 18 amino acids. The CDR3 region is CASSLVGGGRFSYNEQFF. The CDR3 nucleotides are TGCGCCAGCAGCTTGGTGGGCGGGGGTCGTTTCTCCTACAATGAGCAGTTCTTC.

The chain is built from TRBV6-1 and TRBJ2-3, with 9 bases aligning to TRBD2. CDR1 MNHNS and CDR2 SASEGT come from the germline V gene. The CDR3 spans 14 residues. Germline trimming cut 6 bases from V and 4 bases from J; bases unmatched to any gene: 5. The CDR3 DNA reads as TGTGCCAGCAGAGGACTAGCGATTGCAGATACGCAGTATTTT. Amino acid sequence: CASRGLAIADTQYF.